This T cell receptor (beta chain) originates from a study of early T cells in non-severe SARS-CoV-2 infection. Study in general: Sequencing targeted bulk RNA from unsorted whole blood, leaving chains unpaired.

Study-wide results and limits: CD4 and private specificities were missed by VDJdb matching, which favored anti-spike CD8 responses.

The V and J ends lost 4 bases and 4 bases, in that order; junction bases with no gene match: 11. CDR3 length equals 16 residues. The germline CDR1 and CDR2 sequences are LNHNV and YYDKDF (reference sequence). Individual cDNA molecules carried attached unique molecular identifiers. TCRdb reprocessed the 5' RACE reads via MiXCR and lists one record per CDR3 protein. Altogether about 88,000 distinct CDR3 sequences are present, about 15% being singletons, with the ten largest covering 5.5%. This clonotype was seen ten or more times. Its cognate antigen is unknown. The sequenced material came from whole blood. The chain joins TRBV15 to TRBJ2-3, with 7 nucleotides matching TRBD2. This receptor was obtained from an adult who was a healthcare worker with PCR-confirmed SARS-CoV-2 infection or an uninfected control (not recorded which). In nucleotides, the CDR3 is TGTGCCACCAGCACCAGGCAGGCGGGAGTTTCAGATACGCAGTATTTT. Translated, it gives CATSTRQAGVSDTQYF.